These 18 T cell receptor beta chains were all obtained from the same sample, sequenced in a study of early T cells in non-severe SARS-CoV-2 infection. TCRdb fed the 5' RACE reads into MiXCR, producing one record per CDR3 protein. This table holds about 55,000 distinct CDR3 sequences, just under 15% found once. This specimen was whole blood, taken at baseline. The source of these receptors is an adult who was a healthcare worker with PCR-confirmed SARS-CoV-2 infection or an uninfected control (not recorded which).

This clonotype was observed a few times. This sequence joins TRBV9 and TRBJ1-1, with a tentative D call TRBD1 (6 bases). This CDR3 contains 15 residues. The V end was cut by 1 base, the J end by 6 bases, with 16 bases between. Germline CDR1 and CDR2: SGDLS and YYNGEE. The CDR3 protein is CASSVSGRGASEAFF. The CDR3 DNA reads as TGTGCCAGCAGCGTATCTGGTAGGGGGGCTTCTGAAGCTTTCTTT.

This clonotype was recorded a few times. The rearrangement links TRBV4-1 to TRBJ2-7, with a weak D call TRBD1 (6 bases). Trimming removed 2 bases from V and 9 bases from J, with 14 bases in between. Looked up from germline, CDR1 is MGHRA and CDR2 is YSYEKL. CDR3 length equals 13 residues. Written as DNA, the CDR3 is TGCGCCAGCAGCCAACAATTACAGGGCGCGCAGTACTTC. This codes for CASSQQLQGAQYF.

The CDR3 DNA reads as TGCAGTGCTCCCGATGGGACTAGCGGGAGGAGGGGGGAGCTGTTTTTT. Amino acid sequence: CSAPDGTSGRRGELFF. V and J are TRBV20-1 and TRBJ2-2; TRBD2 aligns across 15 bases. This CDR3 is 16 amino acids long. The trim removed 5 bases at V and 8 bases at J, leaving 9 bases unmatched. The germline V gene encodes CDR1 DFQATT and CDR2 SNEGSKA (reference sequence).

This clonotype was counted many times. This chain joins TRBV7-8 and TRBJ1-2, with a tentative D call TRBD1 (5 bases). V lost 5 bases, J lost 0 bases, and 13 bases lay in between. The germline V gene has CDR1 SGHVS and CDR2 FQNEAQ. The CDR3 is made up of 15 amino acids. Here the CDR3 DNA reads TGTGCCAGCAGCCAGACAGTTACCGCTAACTATGGCTACACCTTC. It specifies CASSQTVTANYGYTF.

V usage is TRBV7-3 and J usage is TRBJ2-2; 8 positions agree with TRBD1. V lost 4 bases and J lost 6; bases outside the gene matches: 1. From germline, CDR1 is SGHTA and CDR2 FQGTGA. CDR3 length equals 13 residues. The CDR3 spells CASSSTGAGELFF. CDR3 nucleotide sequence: TGTGCCAGCAGCTCGACAGGGGCCGGGGAGCTGTTTTTT.

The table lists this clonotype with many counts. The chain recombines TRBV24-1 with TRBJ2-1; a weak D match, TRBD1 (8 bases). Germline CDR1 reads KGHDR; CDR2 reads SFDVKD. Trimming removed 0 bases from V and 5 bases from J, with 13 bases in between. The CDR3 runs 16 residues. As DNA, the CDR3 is TGTGCCACCAGTGATTTGAGGACAGGGAGGGACAATGAGCAGTTCTTC. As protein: CATSDLRTGRDNEQFF.

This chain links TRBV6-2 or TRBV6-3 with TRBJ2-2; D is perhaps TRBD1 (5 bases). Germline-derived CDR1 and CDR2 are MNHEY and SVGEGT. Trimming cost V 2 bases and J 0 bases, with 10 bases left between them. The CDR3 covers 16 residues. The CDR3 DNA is TGTGCCAGCAGTTACAGAGGACAAGCGAACACCGGGGAGCTGTTTTTT. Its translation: CASSYRGQANTGELFF.

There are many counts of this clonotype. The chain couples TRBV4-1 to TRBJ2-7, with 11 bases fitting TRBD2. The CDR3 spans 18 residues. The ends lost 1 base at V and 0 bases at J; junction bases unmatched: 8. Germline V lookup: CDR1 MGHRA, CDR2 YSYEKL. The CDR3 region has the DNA TGCGCCAGCAGCCAAGTACCCATAGCGGGAGGGCCCTCCTACGAGCAGTACTTC. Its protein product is CASSQVPIAGGPSYEQYF.

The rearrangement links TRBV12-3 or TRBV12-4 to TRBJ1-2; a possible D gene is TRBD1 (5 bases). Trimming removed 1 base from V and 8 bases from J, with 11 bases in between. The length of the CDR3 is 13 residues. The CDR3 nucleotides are TGTGCCAGCAGTTTAGAGGGGAAAGGAGGCTACACCTTC. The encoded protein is CASSLEGKGGYTF.

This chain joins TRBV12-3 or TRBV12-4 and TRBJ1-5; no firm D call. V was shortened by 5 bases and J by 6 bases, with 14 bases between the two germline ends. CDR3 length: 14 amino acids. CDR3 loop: CASSLGSGSQPQHF. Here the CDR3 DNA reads TGTGCCAGCAGTCTGGGGTCAGGTAGTCAGCCCCAGCATTTT.

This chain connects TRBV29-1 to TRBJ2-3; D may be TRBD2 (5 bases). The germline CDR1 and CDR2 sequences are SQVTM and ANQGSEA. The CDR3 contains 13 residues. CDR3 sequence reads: CRATLGGTDTQYF. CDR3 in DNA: TGCAGGGCAACGCTGGGCGGGACAGATACGCAGTATTTT.

The DNA of the CDR3 is TGTGCCAGCAGCCCGTCCGCTAGCGGGATCATTGAGCAGTTCTTC. It yields the protein CASSPSASGIIEQFF. V is TRBV3-1 and J is TRBJ2-1, with TRBD2 matching over 9 bases. The germline gives CDR1 LGHDT, CDR2 YNNKEL (reference sequence). The length of the CDR3 is 15 residues. The trim removed 4 bases at V and 9 bases at J, leaving 10 bases unmatched.

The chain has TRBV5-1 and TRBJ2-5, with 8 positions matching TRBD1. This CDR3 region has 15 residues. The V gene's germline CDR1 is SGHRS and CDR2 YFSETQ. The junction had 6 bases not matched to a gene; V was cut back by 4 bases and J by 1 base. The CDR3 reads CASSTGTGIQETQYF. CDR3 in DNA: TGCGCCAGCAGCACCGGGACAGGAATCCAAGAGACCCAGTACTTC.

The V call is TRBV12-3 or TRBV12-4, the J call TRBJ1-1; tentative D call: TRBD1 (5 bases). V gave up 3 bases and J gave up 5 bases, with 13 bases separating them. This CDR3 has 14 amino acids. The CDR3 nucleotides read TGTGCCAGCAGTTTGGGGCGGACGAAGACTGAAGCTTTCTTT. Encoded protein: CASSLGRTKTEAFF.

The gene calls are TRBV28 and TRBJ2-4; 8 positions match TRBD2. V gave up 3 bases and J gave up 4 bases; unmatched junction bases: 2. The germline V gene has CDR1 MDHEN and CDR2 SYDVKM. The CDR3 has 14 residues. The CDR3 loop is CASSLTSEKNIQYF. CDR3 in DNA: TGTGCCAGCAGTTTGACTAGCGAAAAAAACATTCAGTACTTC.

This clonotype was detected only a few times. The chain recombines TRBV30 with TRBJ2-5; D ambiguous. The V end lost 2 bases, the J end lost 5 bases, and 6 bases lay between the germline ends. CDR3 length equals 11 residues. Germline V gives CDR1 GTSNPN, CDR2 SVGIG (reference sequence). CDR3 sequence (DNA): TGTGCCTGGAGTCCCCTGGAGACCCAGTACTTC. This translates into CAWSPLETQYF.

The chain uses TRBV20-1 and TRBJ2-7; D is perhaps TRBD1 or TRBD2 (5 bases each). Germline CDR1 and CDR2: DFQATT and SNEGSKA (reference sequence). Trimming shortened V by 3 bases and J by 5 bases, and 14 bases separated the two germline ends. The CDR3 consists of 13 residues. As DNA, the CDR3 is TGCAGTGCTAGTACGTCGGGGCTCGACGAGCAGTACTTC. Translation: CSASTSGLDEQYF.

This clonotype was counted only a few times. CDR3 sequence reads: CASSEYGRADTGELFF. CDR3 coding DNA: TGTGCCAGCAGTGAATATGGCAGGGCGGACACCGGGGAGCTGTTTTTT. The V and J genes are TRBV25-1 and TRBJ2-2, with D possibly matching TRBD1 (5 bases). Trimming pared 0 bases from V and 3 bases from J, leaving 11 bases between. Germline V gene data show CDR1 as MGHDK and CDR2 as SYGVNS. The CDR3 has 16 amino acids.